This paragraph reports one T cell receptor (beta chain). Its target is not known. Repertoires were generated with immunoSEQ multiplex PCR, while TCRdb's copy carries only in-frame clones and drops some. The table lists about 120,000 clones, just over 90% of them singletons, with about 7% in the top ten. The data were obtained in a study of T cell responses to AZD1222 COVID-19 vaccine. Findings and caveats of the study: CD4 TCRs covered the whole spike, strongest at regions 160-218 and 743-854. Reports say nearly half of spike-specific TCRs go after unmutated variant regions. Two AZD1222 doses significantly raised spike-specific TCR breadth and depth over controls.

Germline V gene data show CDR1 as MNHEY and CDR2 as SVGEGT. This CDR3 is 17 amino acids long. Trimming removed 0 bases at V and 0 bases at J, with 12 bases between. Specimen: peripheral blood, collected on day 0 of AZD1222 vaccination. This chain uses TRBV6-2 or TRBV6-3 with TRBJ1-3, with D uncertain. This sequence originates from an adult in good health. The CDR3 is CASSYSTGRISGNTIYF. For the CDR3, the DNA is TGTGCCAGCAGTTACTCGACCGGTCGGATCTCTGGAAACACCATATATTTT.